This T cell receptor (beta chain) originates from a study of shared clonotypes between healthy human individuals (dated by TCRdb to about 2020). In the study overall: Three men and a couple of women, aged 18 to 49 years, made up the cohort. For each donor, CD4 naive and CD4 memory were each run on three plates, CD8 naive on two plates, and CD8 memory on one plate. Leukapheresis yielded between about 0.85 and 10 billion PBMCs per donor. To estimate repertoire size and how much clonotype sharing occurs between individuals, the study deeply sequenced the blood TCR repertoires of 5 or 6 healthy adults. To increase sequencing depth and limit assay-specific biases, different laboratories used diverse techniques to prepare libraries and sequence TCR repertoires.

This clone was counted once. Its target antigen remains unknown. It has no much larger one-base neighbor in the sample; base qualities were not kept. A distance of 8 bases separates the germline ends of V and J, which lose 3 bases and 5 bases respectively. From cysteine to phenylalanine, the CDR3 is 13 amino acids long. Of all the DNA, just the CDR3 is kept, 39 bases in frame from base 1. The germline V gene provides CDR1 MDHEN and CDR2 SYDVKM. General conclusions and limits of the study: Incomplete sequencing was indicated by rarefaction of sorted-subset datasets, despite the large sequencing depth. Higher generation probabilities were observed for clonotypes shared by all four sorted-subset donors than for non-shared clonotypes. When a handful of donors were compared, the shared fraction of clonotypes was about 5.5% for naive CD4, around 4% for naive CD8, about 2.4% for memory CD4, and 0.3% to 0.5% for memory CD8. Based on pairwise subsampling, the degree of clonotype sharing among donors was expected to be affected by sequencing depth. The small number of donors limited the genetic and exposure-history diversity represented. Estimated clonotype richness was generally larger for naive than for memory subsets. Sampling was restricted to blood, and TCR repertoires in tissues likely differ from the TCR repertoires found in blood.

Using the deep immunoSEQ assay, TCR CDR3 regions were amplified from genomic DNA by multiplex PCR. Extracted genomic DNA from each cell subset was spread evenly across all wells of several immunoSEQ 96-well plates, with each plate serving as a replicate. For sorted subsets, 200 to 250 ng genomic DNA, equal to 25,000 to 35,000 T cell genomes, was loaded into each replicate PCR. Purified libraries were measured with a Qubit 3.0 fluorometer, size-checked on a Bioanalyzer 2100, and measured again with the KAPA Library Quantification kit. Each immunoSEQ 96-well plate was sequenced on its own single-read 150-cycle Illumina NextSeq 550 flow cell. Regarding the original processing steps: Because the immunoSEQ output included only junctional sequences and no quality scores, the filtering could not be the same as the filtering used for full-length reads. To assign V/J genes and CDR3, sequences were annotated against IMGT germline references using PyIR, a Python wrapper for IgBLAST v1.9. Reads were filtered out if the reads had weak V/J assignments (E-value above 1e-6), no CDR3, stop codons, out-of-frame junctions, or ambiguous translated residues. V3J clonotypes were defined by identical inferred V gene, J gene, and CDR3 amino acid sequence. Percentage overlap between repertoires was calculated by dividing the number of shared unique clonotypes by the size of the smaller repertoire. Repertoire richness was assessed with RTK rarefaction, the Chao1 estimator, and Recon v2.1 estimates of unobserved clonotypes. OLGA was used to compute generation probabilities for all TCRbeta clonotypes that the gDNA method yielded from a few donors. Held by TCRdb, this immuneACCESS table contains in-frame sequences only and omits some clones. Under half of the omission traces to an unresolved V gene where checked; the cause of the rest is unknown. V, J and clone size reflect that table, while D and trimming were determined from the DNA. The sample yields more than 2 million clones; under 97% were counted once. In total, the top ten clones hold around 0.13% of the sample.

The donors were healthy, HIV-negative adults who had no recently reported acute infections or vaccinations. All donors were Caucasian adults living in Nashville, Tennessee, USA. CD4+ T cells were enriched by magnetic negative selection, after which naive cells were positively selected on CD45RA and the negative fraction was taken as the memory subset. Blood was obtained by leukapheresis, after which PBMCs were separated by Ficoll-Histopaque density gradient centrifugation and cryopreserved in liquid nitrogen vapor phase. Analytical flow cytometry was used to check the purity and quantity of every magnetically sorted T cell population. Each sorted fraction had its genomic DNA isolated and then quantified by UV absorbance on a Nanodrop 2000c.

Material: naive CD4+ T cells sorted from blood. This specimen's cell subset or site label, interpreted: CD45RA+ positively selected. The chain joins TRBV28 to TRBJ1-5, with TRBD1 perhaps the D gene, on 5 matching bases. This TCR was sampled from a man between 18 and 35 years old in good health. Read as DNA, the sequence is TGTGCCAGCAGTTTCCTGGGGGATCAGCCCCAGCATTTT. This gives the protein CASSFLGDQPQHF.